This T cell receptor (beta chain) was found in a study of control samples from healthy donors and cancer patients. The repertoire was sequenced with immunoSEQ multiplex PCR; TCRdb's copy has only in-frame clones and lacks some. There are 65,000 to 85,000 clones in the sample; over 75% occur only once, and 2% to 2.5% lies in the top ten. This clone was detected only once. CDR1 is SGHNT and CDR2 is YYREEE in the germline V gene (reference sequence). The CDR3 sequence is 13 residues long. Trimming left V 2 bases short and J 4 bases short, with 9 bases between. Sequenced input: PBMCs. V usage is TRBV5-4 and J usage is TRBJ1-2, with D possibly matching TRBD1 (6 bases). The receptor comes from a woman between 50 and 59 years old with head and neck cancer. The CDR3 reads CASSLGGSYGYTF. The CDR3 DNA reads as TGTGCCAGCAGCTTAGGGGGTTCCTATGGCTACACCTTC.